The table lists the clone carrying this T cell receptor beta chain with a few counts. The data stem from a study of blood T cell repertoires in COVID-19. At the level of the study: Sites across the United States, Italy and Spain contributed samples from acute and convalescent COVID-19. PBMCs, B-cell-depleted T cells, or T cells provided the cDNA or gDNA that made up the material.

Original methodology: The assay estimated nucleated cells by amplifying reference gene primers. The method was immunoSEQ multiplex PCR; TCRdb's version includes in-frame clones alone and lacks a portion of them. D and trimming were read from the DNA, whereas the V and J calls and clone size are those reported in that table. Among under 250,000 clones, 75% to 85% were seen once, and the ten largest hold about 4.5%. There are 12 residues in the CDR3. V lost 7 bases and J lost 5, with 13 bases in between. Per germline, CDR1 SGHRS and CDR2 YFSETQ. In assigning cohorts, the study relied on participant-reported clinical history.

This chain connects TRBV5-1 to TRBJ2-7; the D gene is possibly TRBD1 (5 bases). This receptor was identified in a man under 40 with acute COVID-19. Sequenced input: PBMCs or T cells enriched from blood (not recorded which). CDR3 nucleotide sequence: TGCGCCAGCCGAACAGGTATCAACGAGCAGTACTTC. This encodes CASRTGINEQYF.